This TCR beta chain was recorded in a study of early T cells in non-severe SARS-CoV-2 infection. Study-level background: From unsorted whole blood, bulk RNA was sequenced, and the chains remained unpaired. Study-level results: The study's VDJdb matching favored anti-spike CD8 responses and missed private and CD4 specificities.

As regards this clonotype: Its matching antigen is unknown.

The CDR3 loop spans 16 amino acids. Germline V gene lookup returns CDR1 GTSNPN and CDR2 SVGIG (reference sequence). The V end was cut by 0 bases, the J end by 0 bases, with 12 bases between. As part of library construction, unique molecular identifiers were attached to individual cDNA molecules. Each CDR3 protein is one row after TCRdb ran MiXCR on the 5' RACE reads. The sample has about 83,000 distinct CDR3 sequences, 11% to 15% seen once; the top ten hold 3% to 3.5%. The chain combines TRBV30 with TRBJ2-1; D unresolved. Sequenced input: whole blood. This clonotype was obtained from an adult who was a healthcare worker with PCR-confirmed SARS-CoV-2 infection or an uninfected control (not recorded which). CDR3 nucleotides: TGTGCCTGGAGTGTAATGGCGTTTAGCTCCTACAATGAGCAGTTCTTC. This encodes CAWSVMAFSSYNEQFF.